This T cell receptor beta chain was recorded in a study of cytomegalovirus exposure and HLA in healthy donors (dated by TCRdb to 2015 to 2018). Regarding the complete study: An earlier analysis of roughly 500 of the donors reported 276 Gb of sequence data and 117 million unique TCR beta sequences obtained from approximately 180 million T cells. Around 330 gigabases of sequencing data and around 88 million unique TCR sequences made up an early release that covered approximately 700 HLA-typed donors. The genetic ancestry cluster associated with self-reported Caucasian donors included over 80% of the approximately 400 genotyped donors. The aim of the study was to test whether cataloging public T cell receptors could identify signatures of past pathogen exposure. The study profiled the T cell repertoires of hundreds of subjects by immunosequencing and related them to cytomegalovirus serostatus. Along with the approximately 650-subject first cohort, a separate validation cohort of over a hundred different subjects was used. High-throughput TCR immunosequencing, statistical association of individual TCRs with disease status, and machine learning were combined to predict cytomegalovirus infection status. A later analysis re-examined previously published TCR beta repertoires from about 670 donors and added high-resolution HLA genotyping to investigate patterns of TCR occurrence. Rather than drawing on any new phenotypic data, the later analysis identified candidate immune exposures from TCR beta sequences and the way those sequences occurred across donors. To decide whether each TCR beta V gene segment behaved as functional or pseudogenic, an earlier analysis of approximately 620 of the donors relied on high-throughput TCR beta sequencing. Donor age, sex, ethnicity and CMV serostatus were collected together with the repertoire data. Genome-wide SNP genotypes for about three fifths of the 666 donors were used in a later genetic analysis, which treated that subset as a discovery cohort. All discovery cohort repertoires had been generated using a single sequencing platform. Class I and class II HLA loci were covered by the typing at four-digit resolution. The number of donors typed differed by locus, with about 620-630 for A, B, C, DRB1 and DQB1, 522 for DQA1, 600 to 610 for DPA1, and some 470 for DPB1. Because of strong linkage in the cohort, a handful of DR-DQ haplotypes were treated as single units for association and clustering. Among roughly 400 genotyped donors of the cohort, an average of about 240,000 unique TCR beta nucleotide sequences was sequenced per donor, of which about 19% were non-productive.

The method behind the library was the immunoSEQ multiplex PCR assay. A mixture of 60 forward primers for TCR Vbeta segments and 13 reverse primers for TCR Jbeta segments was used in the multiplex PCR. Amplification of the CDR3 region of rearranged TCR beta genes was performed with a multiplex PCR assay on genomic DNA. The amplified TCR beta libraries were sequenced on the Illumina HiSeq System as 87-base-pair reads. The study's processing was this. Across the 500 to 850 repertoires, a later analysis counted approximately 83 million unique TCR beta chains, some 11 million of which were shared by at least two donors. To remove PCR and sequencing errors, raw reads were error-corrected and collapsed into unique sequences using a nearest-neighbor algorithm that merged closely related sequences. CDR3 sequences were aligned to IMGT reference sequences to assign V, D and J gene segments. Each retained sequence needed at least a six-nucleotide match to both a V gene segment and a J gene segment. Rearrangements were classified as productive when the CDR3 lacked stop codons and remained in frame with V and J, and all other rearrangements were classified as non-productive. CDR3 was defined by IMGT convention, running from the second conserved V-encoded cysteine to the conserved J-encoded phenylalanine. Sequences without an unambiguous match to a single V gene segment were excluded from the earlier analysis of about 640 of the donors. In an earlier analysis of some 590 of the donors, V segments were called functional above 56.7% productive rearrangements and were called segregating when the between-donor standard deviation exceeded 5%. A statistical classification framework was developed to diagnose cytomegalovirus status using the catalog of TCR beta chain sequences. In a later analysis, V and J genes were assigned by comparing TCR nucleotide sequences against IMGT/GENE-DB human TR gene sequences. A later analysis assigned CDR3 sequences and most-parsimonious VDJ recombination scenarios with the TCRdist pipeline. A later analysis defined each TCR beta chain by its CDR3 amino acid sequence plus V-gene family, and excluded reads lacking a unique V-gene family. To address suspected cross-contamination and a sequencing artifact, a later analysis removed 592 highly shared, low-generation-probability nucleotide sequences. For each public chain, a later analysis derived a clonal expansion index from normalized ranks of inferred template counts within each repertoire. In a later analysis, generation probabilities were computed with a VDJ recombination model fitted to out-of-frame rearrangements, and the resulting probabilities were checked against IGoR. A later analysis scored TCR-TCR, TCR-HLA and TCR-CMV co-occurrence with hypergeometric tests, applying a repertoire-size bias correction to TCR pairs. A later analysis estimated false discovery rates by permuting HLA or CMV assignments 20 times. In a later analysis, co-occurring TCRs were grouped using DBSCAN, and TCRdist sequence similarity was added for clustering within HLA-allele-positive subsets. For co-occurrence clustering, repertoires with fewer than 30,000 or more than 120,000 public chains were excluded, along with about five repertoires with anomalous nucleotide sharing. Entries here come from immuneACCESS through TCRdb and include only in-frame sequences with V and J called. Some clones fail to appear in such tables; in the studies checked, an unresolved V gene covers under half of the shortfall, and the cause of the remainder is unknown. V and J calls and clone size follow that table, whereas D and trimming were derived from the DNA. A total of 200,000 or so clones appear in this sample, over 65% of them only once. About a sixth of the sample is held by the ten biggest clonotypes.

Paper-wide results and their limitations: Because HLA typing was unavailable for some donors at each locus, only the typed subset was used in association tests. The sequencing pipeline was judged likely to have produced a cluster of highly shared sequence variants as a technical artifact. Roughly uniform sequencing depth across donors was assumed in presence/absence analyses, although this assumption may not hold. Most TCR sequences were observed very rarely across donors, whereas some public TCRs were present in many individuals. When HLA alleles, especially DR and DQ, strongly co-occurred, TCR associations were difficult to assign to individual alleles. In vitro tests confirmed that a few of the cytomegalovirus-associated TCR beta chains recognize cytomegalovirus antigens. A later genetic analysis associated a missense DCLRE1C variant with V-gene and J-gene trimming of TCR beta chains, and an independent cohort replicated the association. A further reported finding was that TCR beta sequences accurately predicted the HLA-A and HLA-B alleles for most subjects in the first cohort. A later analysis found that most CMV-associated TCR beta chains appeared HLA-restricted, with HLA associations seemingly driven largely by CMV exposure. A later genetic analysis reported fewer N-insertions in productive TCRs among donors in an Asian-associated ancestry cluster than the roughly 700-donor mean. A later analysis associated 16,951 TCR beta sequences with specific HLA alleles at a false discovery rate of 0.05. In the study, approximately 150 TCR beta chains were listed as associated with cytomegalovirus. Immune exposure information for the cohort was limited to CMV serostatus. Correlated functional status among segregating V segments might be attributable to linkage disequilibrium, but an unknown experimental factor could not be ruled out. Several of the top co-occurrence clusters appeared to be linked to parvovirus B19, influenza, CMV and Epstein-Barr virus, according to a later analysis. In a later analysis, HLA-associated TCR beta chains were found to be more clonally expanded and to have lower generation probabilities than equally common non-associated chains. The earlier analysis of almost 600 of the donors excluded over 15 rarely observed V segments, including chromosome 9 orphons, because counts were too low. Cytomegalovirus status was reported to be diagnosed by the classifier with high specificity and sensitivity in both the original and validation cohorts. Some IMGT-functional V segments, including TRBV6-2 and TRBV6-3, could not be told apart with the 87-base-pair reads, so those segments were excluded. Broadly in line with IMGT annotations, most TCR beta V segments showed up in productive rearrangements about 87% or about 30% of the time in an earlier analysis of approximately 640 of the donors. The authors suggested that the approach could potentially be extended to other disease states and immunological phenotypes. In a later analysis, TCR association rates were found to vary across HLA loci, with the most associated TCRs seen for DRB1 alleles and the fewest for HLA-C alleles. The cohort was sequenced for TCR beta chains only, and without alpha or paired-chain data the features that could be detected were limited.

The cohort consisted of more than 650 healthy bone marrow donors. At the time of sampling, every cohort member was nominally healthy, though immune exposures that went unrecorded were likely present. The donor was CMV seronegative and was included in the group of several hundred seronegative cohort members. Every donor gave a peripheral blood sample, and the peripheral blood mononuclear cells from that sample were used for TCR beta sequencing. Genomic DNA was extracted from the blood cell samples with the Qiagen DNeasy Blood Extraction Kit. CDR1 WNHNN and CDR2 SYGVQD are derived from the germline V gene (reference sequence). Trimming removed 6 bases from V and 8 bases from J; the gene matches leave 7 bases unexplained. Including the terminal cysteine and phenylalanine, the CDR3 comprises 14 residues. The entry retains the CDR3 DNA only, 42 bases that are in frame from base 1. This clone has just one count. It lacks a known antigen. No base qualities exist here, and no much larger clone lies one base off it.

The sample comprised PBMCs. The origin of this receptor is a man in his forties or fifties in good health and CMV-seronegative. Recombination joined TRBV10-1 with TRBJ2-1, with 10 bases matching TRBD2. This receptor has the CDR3 CASSKREGRHEQFF. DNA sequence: TGCGCCAGCAGCAAGCGGGAGGGCCGCCATGAGCAGTTCTTC.